This TCR beta chain emerged from a study of technical replicates of blood from several donors. Germline CDR1 reads SGHAT; CDR2 reads FQNNGV. The CDR3 extends over 12 amino acids. Trimming took off 1 base at V and 7 bases at J, with 7 bases between the two ends. Produced via immunoSEQ multiplex PCR; TCRdb's table is partial and in-frame only. The table includes over 75,000 clones, under 97% detected once. The chain employs TRBV11-2 and TRBJ1-1; no clear D gene. This TCR was recovered from a human donor in good health. The sequenced material came from T cells isolated from PBMCs. The CDR3 spells CASSLGAGEAFF. The CDR3 DNA reads as TGTGCCAGCAGCTTAGGCGCGGGTGAAGCTTTCTTT.